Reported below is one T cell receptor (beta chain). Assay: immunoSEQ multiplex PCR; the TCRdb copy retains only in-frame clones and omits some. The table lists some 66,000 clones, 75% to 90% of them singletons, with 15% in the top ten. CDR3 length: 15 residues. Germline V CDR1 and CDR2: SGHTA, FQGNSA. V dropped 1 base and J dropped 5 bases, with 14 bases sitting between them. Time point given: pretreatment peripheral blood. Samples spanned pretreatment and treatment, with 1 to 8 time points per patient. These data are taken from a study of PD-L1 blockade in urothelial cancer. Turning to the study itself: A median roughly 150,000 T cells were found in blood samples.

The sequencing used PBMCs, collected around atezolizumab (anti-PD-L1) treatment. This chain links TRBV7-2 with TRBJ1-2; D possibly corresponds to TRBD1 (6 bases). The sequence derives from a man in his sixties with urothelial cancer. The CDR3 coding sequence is TGTGCCAGCAGCTTAGTGGCTATCGGGACATATGGCTACACCTTC. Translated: CASSLVAIGTYGYTF.